Listed below are T cell receptor beta chains from one sample, sequenced in a study of cytomegalovirus exposure and HLA in healthy donors. The repertoire was sequenced with immunoSEQ multiplex PCR; TCRdb's copy has only in-frame clones and lacks some. Of approximately 200,000 clones listed, roughly four fifths are singletons. Material: PBMCs. The receptors here all came from a man aged 30-40 years in good health and CMV-seronegative. The CDR3 runs from the conserved cysteine through the conserved F or W. Fields, in order: CDR3 protein, CDR3 DNA, D gene, V gene, clone size, J gene. The D gene is left open where the match is weak. Part of the rows lack a size; the others show once, few, many or a class for expanded clones.

CASSIQTSGLSSYNEQFF | TGTGCCAGCAGTATCCAAACTAGCGGGTTGAGCTCCTACAATGAGCAGTTCTTC | TRBD2 | TRBV27 | once | TRBJ2-1
CASSGLQGFDEQFF | TGCGCCAGCAGTGGACTTCAGGGATTCGATGAGCAGTTCTTC | - | TRBV10-1 | - | TRBJ2-1
CASSLATGTGIHEQYF | TGTGCCAGCAGCCTCGCGACCGGGACAGGGATCCACGAGCAGTACTTC | TRBD1 | TRBV5-4 | few | TRBJ2-7
CAAVGSGRPGYNEQFF | TGTGCCGCGGTGGGAAGCGGGAGACCCGGCTACAATGAGCAGTTCTTC | TRBD2 | TRBV28 | - | TRBJ2-1
CASSAGDRGFSYNEQFF | TGTGCCAGCAGTGCCGGGGACAGGGGGTTCTCCTACAATGAGCAGTTCTTC | TRBD1 | TRBV25-1 | - | TRBJ2-1
CASSASGTANEQFF | TGTGCCAGCAGCGCATCCGGGACAGCGAATGAGCAGTTCTTC | TRBD1 | TRBV11-3 | - | TRBJ2-1
CASSFGVSSYNEQFF | TGCGCCAGCAGCTTCGGGGTAAGCTCCTACAATGAGCAGTTCTTC | - | TRBV5-1 | - | TRBJ2-1
CASSPLRGEQYF | TGTGCCAGTAGTCCGCTGCGGGGCGAGCAGTACTTC | - | TRBV19 | - | TRBJ2-7
CASSWMPTGTGELFF | TGTGCCAGTAGCTGGATGCCCACGGGAACCGGGGAGCTGTTTTTT | - | TRBV19 | - | TRBJ2-2
CASSRQGGTEAFF | TGTGCCAGCAGTAGACAGGGGGGCACTGAAGCTTTCTTT | TRBD1 | TRBV6-1 | - | TRBJ1-1
CASRLTRSGNTIYF | TGTGCCAGCAGACTTACCCGCTCTGGAAACACCATATATTTT | - | TRBV6-5 | few | TRBJ1-3
CASSLVGGGTDTQYF | TGCGCCAGCAGCTTGGTCGGAGGGGGCACAGATACGCAGTATTTT | - | TRBV5-1 | - | TRBJ2-3
CASSLVENYGYTF | TGCGCCAGCAGCTTGGTGGAGAACTATGGCTACACCTTC | - | TRBV5-1 | once | TRBJ1-2
CASSLAQYSNQPQHF | TGTGCCAGCAGCTTGGCTCAGTATAGCAATCAGCCCCAGCATTTT | - | TRBV5-8 | - | TRBJ1-5
CASSWTGTDTQYF | TGTGCCAGCAGCTGGACAGGCACAGATACGCAGTATTTT | - | TRBV5-4 | - | TRBJ2-3
CASGQGTNSPLHF | TGTGCCAGCGGGCAGGGGACTAATTCACCCCTCCACTTT | - | TRBV28 | - | TRBJ1-6
CASSPIPGERGYTF | TGTGCCAGCAGCCCTATCCCTGGTGAGAGGGGCTACACCTTC | - | TRBV7-6 | - | TRBJ1-2
CASSQGGLAGVGTGELFF | TGCGCCAGCAGCCAAGGCGGGCTAGCGGGAGTAGGGACCGGGGAGCTGTTTTTT | TRBD2 | TRBV4-1 | - | TRBJ2-2
CASSERSGQPTGELFF | TGTGCCAGCAGTGAAAGGTCTGGACAGCCAACCGGGGAGCTGTTTTTT | - | TRBV6-1 | few | TRBJ2-2
CASSAGVGGFNEKLFF | TGTGCCAGCAGCGCAGGCGTAGGGGGCTTTAATGAAAAACTGTTTTTT | TRBD1 | TRBV9 | - | TRBJ1-4
CASSGMPGQSYEQYF | TGTGCCAGCAGTGGAATGCCGGGACAGTCCTACGAGCAGTACTTC | TRBD1 | TRBV28 | - | TRBJ2-7
CAWMLTSGRYLEQFF | TGTGCCTGGATGTTGACTAGCGGGAGGTACCTTGAGCAGTTCTTC | TRBD2 | TRBV30 | - | TRBJ2-1
CASNGQNNQPQHF | TGTGCCAGCAACGGACAGAACAATCAGCCCCAGCATTTT | - | TRBV21-1 | - | TRBJ1-5
CASSPALNANEKLFF | TGTGCCAGCTCACCCGCCCTAAACGCTAATGAAAAACTGTTTTTT | - | TRBV18 | - | TRBJ1-4
CASSPSSDTQYF | TGTGCCAGCAGCCCTAGCTCTGATACGCAGTATTTT | - | TRBV7-9 | - | TRBJ2-3
CASSLDPGGNQPQHF | TGCGCCAGCAGCCTAGACCCAGGCGGCAATCAGCCCCAGCATTTT | - | TRBV4-1 | - | TRBJ1-5
CASSRPPVETQYF | TGTGCCAGCAGCCGTCCCCCAGTTGAGACCCAGTACTTC | - | TRBV28 | - | TRBJ2-5
CASSSTGDFYGYTF | TGCGCCAGCAGCTCGACAGGGGACTTCTATGGCTACACCTTC | TRBD1 | TRBV5-1 | few | TRBJ1-2
CASSKALRDRGSNQPQHF | TGTGCCAGCAGCAAAGCGCTCCGGGACAGGGGAAGCAATCAGCCCCAGCATTTT | - | TRBV21-1 | few | TRBJ1-5
CASRPLAGVNTDTQYF | TGTGCCAGCAGACCACTAGCGGGAGTGAACACAGATACGCAGTATTTT | TRBD2 | TRBV7-9 | - | TRBJ2-3
CASSYSGTNTGELFF | TGTGCCAGCAGCTATAGCGGGACGAACACCGGGGAGCTGTTTTTT | TRBD2 | TRBV9 | - | TRBJ2-2
CASSAGGGQGFTGVNNEQFF | TGTGCCAGCAGCGCCGGGGGGGGACAGGGGTTTACGGGAGTAAATAATGAGCAGTTCTTC | TRBD1 | TRBV9 | - | TRBJ2-1
CSVEYWDRGLGEQYF | TGCAGCGTTGAATACTGGGACAGGGGACTGGGCGAGCAGTACTTC | TRBD1 | TRBV29-1 | once | TRBJ2-7
CASSQGPHNEQFF | TGCGCCAGCAGCCAAGGGCCCCACAATGAGCAGTTCTTC | - | TRBV4-1 | once | TRBJ2-1
CASRGPGETNYGYTF | TGTGCCAGCAGGGGCCCGGGGGAGACTAACTATGGCTACACCTTC | - | TRBV6-6 | - | TRBJ1-2